Included here is one T cell receptor beta chain sequence, with context. Its antigen is currently not known. Per-nucleotide qualities are absent, and no much larger clonotype sits a single base away. Each collaborating institution followed its own protocols to collect whole blood in K2EDTA tubes. For TCRbeta analysis, collaborator samples were shipped as frozen whole blood, as isolated PBMCs, or as DNA extracted from either sample type. Inclusive of the bounding cysteine and phenylalanine, the CDR3 is 15 residues long. The sequence is cut down to CDR3 DNA, 45 bases in frame from base 1. Compared with germline, V lacks 5 bases and J lacks 8 bases; bases without a gene match: 14. CDR1 and CDR2, looked up from the germline V gene (reference sequence), are LNHDA and SQIVND. The sample belongs to a study of blood T cell repertoires in COVID-19 (dated by TCRdb to 2019 to 2021). About the investigation overall: Samples from collaborators originated in the United States, Italy and Spain and spanned both the acute and convalescent phases of COVID-19. The prospective study material was composed of cDNA or gDNA derived from T cells, B-cell-depleted T cells, or PBMCs. The repertoires were released in a freely available public database meant as a resource for research on the immune response to SARS-CoV-2. HLA class I and class II types, where available, came from metadata supplied by the sample provider rather than from assay-based typing. Deeply sampled blood TCRbeta repertoires from subjects exposed to, actively infected with, or recovered from COVID-19 were included in the dataset. The samples were drawn from the first 160 participants of the ongoing ImmuneRACE study and from 1,254 subjects provided by 6 global collaborators. The sample metadata nearly always contained a de-identified subject ID, COVID-19 status, age in years and sex. The paper as a whole reports these results and caveats: The quantity of clinical and demographic metadata differed by source and by participant and was supplied without curation.

TCRbeta CDR3 regions were amplified from genomic DNA by means of the immunoSEQ Assay, a bias-controlled multiplex PCR. Processing in the source paper ran as follows. The number of nucleated cells in each sample was estimated from the amplification of reference gene primers within the assay. To quantify the absolute abundance of each unique TCRbeta CDR3 rearrangement, sequence reads were collapsed and filtered. For each sample, productive Simpson clonality was calculated as the square root of Simpson's diversity index across productive rearrangements. Drawn from immuneACCESS, this table holds only the in-frame rearrangements with V and J called that TCRdb kept. Clones are partly lost; checked studies trace under half to an unresolved V gene and leave the rest unexplained. That table is the source of V, J and clone size, and D and trimming were worked out from the DNA. The sample includes roughly 59,000 clones, with around 80% observed a single time. Around a sixth of the sample is taken by the ten largest.

In this chain, TRBV19 is recombined with TRBJ1-1; 7 nucleotides in the junction match TRBD1. This sequence was found in a man at least 80 years old with acute or convalescent COVID-19. The source material was peripheral blood. DNA sequence: TGTGCCAGTAGTGGCCAAAGACAGGGACCACCGGAAGCTTTCTTT. This encodes CASSGQRQGPPEAFF.